The 26 T cell receptor beta chains below come from one sample, sequenced in a study of shared clonotypes between healthy human individuals. Naivety among CD8 cells was defined by CD45RO negativity and positive CCR7 selection, thereby excluding terminally differentiated effector memory CD45RA+ cells. Method: immunoSEQ multiplex PCR; TCRdb's copy keeps in-frame clones and lacks some. This table has over 2 million clones, approximately 94% appearing once. The sample taken for sequencing was naive CD8+ T cells sorted from blood. The receptors stem from a man in his late teens or twenties in good health.

CDR3 sequence (DNA): TGCGCCAGCAGTGAGCAGGGGCTGTTCACAGATACGCAGTATTTT. Residues: CASSEQGLFTDTQYF. This chain uses TRBV10-2 with TRBJ2-3; possibly TRBD1 for D (6 bases). This CDR3 is 15 amino acids long. Germline assignment: CDR1 WSHSY and CDR2 SAAADI. The V end lost 2 bases, the J end lost 2 bases, and 11 bases lay between the germline ends.

V gene TRBV2 combines with J gene TRBJ2-3, with 11 bases that match TRBD1. Germline CDR1 reads SNHLY; CDR2 reads FYNNEI. V gave up 1 base and J gave up 6 bases; unmatched junction bases: 3. This CDR3 comprises 15 residues. CDR3 protein: CASSEEGDRGDTQYF. CDR3 in DNA: TGTGCCAGCAGTGAAGAGGGGGACAGGGGGGATACGCAGTATTTT.

The chain is built from TRBV28 and TRBJ1-1; possible D gene TRBD1, 6 bases. In germline, CDR1 is MDHEN, CDR2 SYDVKM. Trimming pared 2 bases from V and 4 bases from J, leaving 8 bases between. CDR3 size: 13 residues. The CDR3 nucleotides read TGTGCCAGCAGTTTAACGGGGGCCACTGAAGCTTTCTTT. Its translation: CASSLTGATEAFF.

The CDR3 coding sequence is TGTGCCAGCAGTTCCCATAGCGGGGGACCATACAATGAGCAGTTCTTC. It specifies CASSSHSGGPYNEQFF. J is TRBJ2-1 and V is TRBV27; 9 nucleotides agree with TRBD2. This CDR3 has 16 amino acids. From germline, CDR1 is MNHEY and CDR2 SMNVEV (reference sequence). With 4 bases clipped from V and 4 bases from J, the junction kept 8 bases outside the gene matches.

The chain joins TRBV7-9 to TRBJ2-2; D not certain. CDR1 SEHNR and CDR2 FQNEAQ come from the germline V gene (reference sequence). Deletions cut 5 bases from V and 4 bases from J, with 8 bases between. The CDR3 has 13 amino acids. CDR3 in amino acids: CASSPQLTGELFF. The CDR3 DNA follows: TGTGCCAGCAGCCCACAGCTCACCGGGGAGCTGTTTTTT.

The chain recombines TRBV9 with TRBJ2-2, with TRBD2 matching 13 bases. This CDR3 spans 17 amino acids. Trimming took 3 bases from V and 6 from J; bases not matched to a gene: 8. Germline V gene sequence: CDR1 SGDLS, CDR2 YYNGEE. CDR3 loop: CASSGTSGSGIAGELFF. In DNA, the CDR3 is TGTGCCAGCAGCGGGACTAGCGGGAGTGGGATCGCCGGGGAGCTGTTTTTT.

A single count supports this clone. The chain has TRBV27 and TRBJ1-5; weak D call: TRBD1 (5 bases). Germline values: CDR1 MNHEY, CDR2 SMNVEV (reference sequence). The V end was cut by 8 bases, the J end by 0 bases, with 11 bases between. This CDR3 has 14 amino acids. The CDR3 reads CASGFGGSNQPQHF. The CDR3 nucleotides read TGTGCCAGCGGGTTTGGGGGTAGCAATCAGCCCCAGCATTTT.

The rearrangement joins TRBV9 to TRBJ1-5; TRBD1 matches at 10 bases. Germline trimming cut 3 bases from V and 5 bases from J; bases unmatched to any gene: 2. The CDR3 length is 14 residues. Germline assignment: CDR1 SGDLS and CDR2 YYNGEE. The CDR3 DNA reads TGTGCCAGCAGCGCAGGACAGGGGGATCAGCCCCAGCATTTT. Encoded protein: CASSAGQGDQPQHF.

This chain uses TRBV12-5 with TRBJ2-5, with 12 bases identical to TRBD2. V lost 3 bases and J lost 2; bases outside the gene matches: 10. The CDR3 is made up of 18 amino acids. Germline CDR1 LGHNT, CDR2 FRNRAP. The CDR3 coding sequence is TGTGCTAGTGGTTTCTCCGGGCTAGCGGGAGGGATACAAGAGACCCAGTACTTC. Its translation: CASGFSGLAGGIQETQYF.

This clone was detected only once. The gene calls are TRBV12-1 and TRBJ1-1. TRBV12-1 is shown as a pseudogene. The CDR3 consists of 13 residues. DNA for the CDR3: TGTGCCAGCAGCTTCCGGGCCCTAAAGGGAGCTTTCTTT. It specifies CASSFRALKGAFF.

V usage is TRBV9 and J usage is TRBJ2-7; 11 positions match TRBD1. Germline V gives CDR1 SGDLS, CDR2 YYNGEE. V lost 3 bases and J lost 5; bases outside the gene matches: 7. The length of the CDR3 is 15 residues. CDR3 in amino acids: CASSDPGQGDHEQYF. Here the CDR3 DNA reads TGTGCCAGCAGCGACCCGGGACAGGGGGACCACGAGCAGTACTTC.

This sequence joins TRBV28 and TRBJ2-4; 8 positions agree with TRBD2. The CDR3 runs to 15 residues. After removal of 1 base from V and 7 bases from J, the junction contained 6 bases not matched to a gene. Germline-derived CDR1 and CDR2 are MDHEN and SYDVKM. Here the CDR3 reads CASSLSPGGDNIQYF. The CDR3 region has the DNA TGTGCCAGCAGTTTATCGCCGGGGGGGGACAACATTCAGTACTTC.

V and J are TRBV7-9 and TRBJ2-1, with D possibly matching TRBD2 (6 bases). The CDR3 length is 17 residues. Germline V gene data show CDR1 as SEHNR and CDR2 as FQNEAQ (reference sequence). Trimming stripped 1 base from V and 5 bases from J, with 18 bases between. The CDR3 nucleotides are TGTGCCAGCAGCTTAGTGACCGGGACTCTACAGGACAATGAGCAGTTCTTC. Encoded protein: CASSLVTGTLQDNEQFF.

The CDR3 loop is CASSLEKGEKLFF. In DNA, the CDR3 is TGTGCCAGCTCACTAGAGAAGGGTGAAAAACTGTTTTTT. This rearrangement joins TRBV18 to TRBJ1-4; the D is unclear. The V end was cut by 4 bases, the J end by 7 bases, with 10 bases between. Germline V gene sequence: CDR1 KGHSH, CDR2 LQKENI. The CDR3 consists of 13 residues.

The chain has TRBV27 and TRBJ1-2, with TRBD1 identical over 9 bases. The germline V gene encodes CDR1 MNHEY and CDR2 SMNVEV (reference sequence). The trim removed 10 bases at V and 2 bases at J, leaving 17 bases unmatched. This CDR3 is built from 17 residues. CDR3 amino acids: CATSRDRDMGFNYGYTF. CDR3 nucleotide sequence: TGTGCCACATCCCGGGACAGGGATATGGGTTTCAACTATGGCTACACCTTC.

This clone was detected once. The chain combines TRBV4-1 with TRBJ2-7; 8 nucleotides agree with TRBD1. After removal of 1 base from V and 4 bases from J, the junction contained 6 bases not matched to a gene. The germline gives CDR1 MGHRA, CDR2 YSYEKL. The CDR3 sequence is 15 residues long. The DNA for the CDR3 is TGCGCCAGCAGCCAAGTTTGGACAGGGAGGTACGAGCAGTACTTC. Its protein is CASSQVWTGRYEQYF.

V gene TRBV7-3 combines with J gene TRBJ2-1; 11 bases are a match to TRBD2. This CDR3 contains 19 residues. CDR1 and CDR2 (germline): SGHTA, FQGTGA. Unmatched junction bases numbered 15, after V lost 8 bases and J lost 0 bases. This CDR3 is CASGMDLAGGSSSYNEQFF. The CDR3 DNA sequence: TGTGCCAGCGGGATGGACCTAGCGGGGGGCTCCAGCTCCTACAATGAGCAGTTCTTC.

Regarding this clone: The same CDR3 arises from other DNA sequences in this sample as well. V and J are TRBV6-5 and TRBJ2-1; TRBD2 aligns across 8 bases. After removal of 6 bases from V and 4 bases from J, the junction contained 5 bases not matched to a gene. The CDR3 is 14 amino acids. Per the germline V gene, CDR1 is MNHEY and CDR2 is SVGAGI. The CDR3 spells CASSYSGDYNEQFF. CDR3 sequence (DNA): TGTGCCAGCAGCTATAGCGGGGATTACAATGAGCAGTTCTTC.

The chain is built from TRBV28 and TRBJ2-3, with D possibly TRBD2 on 6 matching bases. V was pared by 8 bases and J by 2 bases, with 14 bases between. Per the germline V gene, CDR1 is MDHEN and CDR2 is SYDVKM. The CDR3 covers 14 residues. CDR3 loop: CASLLGGSTDTQYF. Written as DNA, the CDR3 is TGTGCCAGCCTACTGGGGGGATCCACAGATACGCAGTATTTT.

CDR3 nucleotide sequence: TGCGCCAGCAGCTCTCGCTTGGCACAGGGACACACTGAAGCTTTCTTT. This translates into CASSSRLAQGHTEAFF. The chain uses TRBV4-1 and TRBJ1-1; weak D call: TRBD1 (6 bases). The germline gives CDR1 MGHRA, CDR2 YSYEKL. With 5 bases removed from V and 3 bases from J, the gap between germline ends came to 19 bases. The CDR3 consists of 16 residues.

The chain links TRBV2 to TRBJ2-3, with TRBD2 as a possible D gene (5 bases). The germline V and J ends were trimmed by 3 bases and 4 bases, with 20 bases remaining between them. The CDR3 sequence is 17 residues long. Germline loops: CDR1 SNHLY, CDR2 FYNNEI. CDR3 DNA sequence: TGTGCCAGCAGTGAGCGTGAGCTAGGGCTAGCCCCAGATACGCAGTATTTT. It is translated as CASSERELGLAPDTQYF. Complete variable domain (other parts from reference TRBV2 and TRBJ2-3): EPEVTQTPSHQVTQMGQEVILRCVPISNHLYFYWYRQILGQKVEFLVSFYNNEISEKSEIFDDQFSVERPDGSNFTLKIRSTKLEDSAMYFCASSERELGLAPDTQYFGPGTRLTVL.

The chain combines TRBV6-5 with TRBJ1-5; D unresolved. From germline, CDR1 is MNHEY and CDR2 SVGAGI. Trimming shortened V by 4 bases and J by 0 bases, and 10 bases separated the two germline ends. The CDR3 runs 15 residues. CDR3: CASSSTPYSNQPQHF. The CDR3 DNA follows: TGTGCCAGCAGTTCCACACCTTATAGCAATCAGCCCCAGCATTTT.

This sequence joins TRBV5-6 and TRBJ2-7, with TRBD1 matching 8 bases. V shed 4 bases, J shed 0 bases, and the junction held 3 bases outside the gene matches. Germline V lookup: CDR1 SGHDT, CDR2 YYEEEE. This CDR3 is built from 14 residues. This chain's CDR3 is CASSRDRNSYEQYF. CDR3 nucleotide sequence: TGTGCCAGCAGCAGGGACAGGAACTCCTACGAGCAGTACTTC.

The chain joins TRBV7-9 to TRBJ2-7; TRBD1 matches 7 bases. The CDR3 runs 16 residues. Per germline, CDR1 SEHNR and CDR2 FQNEAQ (reference sequence). With V trimmed by 2 bases and J by 2 bases, 9 bases remained unmatched. The chain's CDR3 is CASSLPRTGETYEQYF. CDR3 in DNA: TGTGCCAGCAGCTTACCTCGGACAGGAGAAACCTACGAGCAGTACTTC. The full variable domain, in which reference TRBV7-9 and TRBJ2-7 provide the parts outside the CDR3, is DTGVSQNPRHKITKRGQNVTFRCDPISEHNRLYWYRQTLGQGPEFLTYFQNEAQLEKSRLLSDRFSAERPKGSFSTLEIQRTEQGDSAMYLCASSLPRTGETYEQYFGPGTRLTVT.

The rearrangement uses TRBV11-2 and TRBJ2-5; D unclear. CDR3 length: 15 amino acids. V was pared by 5 bases and J by 1 base, with 14 bases between. The V gene's germline CDR1 is SGHAT and CDR2 FQNNGV. CDR3 DNA: TGTGCCAGCAGCCCATCAGTCATTGTCCAAGAGACCCAGTACTTC. It is translated as CASSPSVIVQETQYF.

This sequence joins TRBV25-1 and TRBJ1-6; D unclear. This CDR3 has 17 residues. The V gene's germline CDR1 is MGHDK and CDR2 SYGVNS. Trimming cost V 5 bases and J 0 bases, with 14 bases left between them. CDR3 nucleotides: TGTGCCAGCAGTCCGAAGGGTGCAGCCTCCTATAATTCACCCCTCCACTTT. Translation: CASSPKGAASYNSPLHF. Drawing the rest from reference TRBV25-1 and TRBJ1-6, the complete variable domain is EADIYQTPRYLVIGTGKKITLECSQTMGHDKMYWYQQDPGMELHLIHYSYGVNSTEKGDLSSESTVSRIRTEHFPLTLESARPSHTSQYLCASSPKGAASYNSPLHFGNGTRLTVT.